One sample yielded the 9 T cell receptor beta chains listed below, sequenced in a study of blood T cell repertoires in COVID-19. Here immunoSEQ multiplex PCR was the method, and the copy in TCRdb shows in-frame clones only, minus some. Here the sample spans hundreds of thousands of clones, over 75% being singletons. Sequencing was carried out using PBMCs or T cells enriched from blood (not recorded which). The source is a man aged 30 to 39 who had recovered from COVID-19.

V usage is TRBV2 and J usage is TRBJ2-7, with a tentative D call TRBD2 (6 bases). Germline V gene lookup returns CDR1 SNHLY and CDR2 FYNNEI. The CDR3 is 14 amino acids. Trimming left V 8 bases short and J 0 bases short, with 14 bases between. The CDR3 DNA sequence: TGTGCCAGCCGGGAGTGGGGGACCTCCTACGAGCAGTACTTC. Protein: CASREWGTSYEQYF.

The chain joins TRBV3-1 (or the pseudogene TRBV3-2) to TRBJ1-1, with 7 bases identical to TRBD1. Losses at the gene ends were 3 bases for V and 7 bases for J; bases not matched to a gene: 20. The CDR3 is 18 amino acids. The germline V gene has CDR1 LGHDT and CDR2 YNNKEL (reference sequence). CDR3: CASSHKMGRRQGPHEAFF. CDR3 in DNA: TGTGCCAGCAGCCACAAGATGGGTAGGAGACAGGGTCCCCATGAAGCTTTCTTT.

In its sample, this clone was seen a few times. The V and J genes are TRBV4-1 and TRBJ2-7; 11 nucleotides line up with TRBD1. The length of the CDR3 is 17 residues. The germline V gene has CDR1 MGHRA and CDR2 YSYEKL. V was clipped by 3 bases and J by 2 bases; unmatched bases: 9. The CDR3 DNA reads TGCGCCAGCAGCCAGGGGGGACAGGGGGACATGACCTACGAGCAGTACTTC. Translating gives CASSQGGQGDMTYEQYF.

The rearrangement uses TRBV30 and TRBJ2-5; TRBD1 matches at 12 bases. The CDR3 sequence is 15 residues long. The V gene end was trimmed by 5 bases and the J gene end by 4 bases; junction bases not matched to a gene: 8. In germline, CDR1 is GTSNPN, CDR2 SVGIG (reference sequence). The CDR3 is CAWGRGTGGRETQYF. For the CDR3, the DNA is TGTGCCTGGGGAAGAGGGACAGGGGGCCGAGAGACCCAGTACTTC. Together with reference TRBV30 and TRBJ2-5, the CDR3 gives the full variable domain: SQTIHQWPATLVQPVGSPLSLECTVEGTSNPNLYWYRQAAGRGLQLLFYSVGIGQISSEVPQNLSASRPQDRQFILSSKKLLLSDSGFYLCAWGRGTGGRETQYFGPGTRLLVL.

The table lists this clone with a count of one. The V call is TRBV6-2 or TRBV6-3, the J call TRBJ2-7; tentative D call: TRBD2 (5 bases). This CDR3 region has 17 residues. CDR1 is MNHEY and CDR2 is SVGEGT in the germline V gene. Trimming took off 3 bases at V and 0 bases at J, with 18 bases between the two ends. DNA of the CDR3: TGTGCCAGCAGTTATCCCCCCAACAGCGGTAGCTCCTACGAGCAGTACTTC. Protein: CASSYPPNSGSSYEQYF.

About this clone itself: Relative to the germline gene, one junction end is altered; a read error may explain this. J is TRBJ2-5 and V is TRBV7-7; TRBD1 is a possible D gene (5 bases). The CDR3 totals 15 residues. The germline CDR1 and CDR2 sequences are SSHAT and FNYEAQ (reference sequence). CDR3 in DNA: TGTGCTAGCAGCTCCAACATTCAGGGTGGAGAGACCCAGTACTTC. Its translation is CASSSNIQGGETQYF.

The chain is built from TRBV3-1 (or the pseudogene TRBV3-2) and TRBJ2-5; the match to TRBD2 covers 8 bases. CDR1 LGHDT and CDR2 YNNKEL come from the germline V gene (reference sequence). The CDR3 runs 15 residues. V dropped 3 bases and J dropped 1; count of bases not matched to a gene: 4. The CDR3 here is CASSQPTSVQETQYF. The DNA for the CDR3 is TGTGCCAGCAGCCAGCCGACTAGCGTCCAAGAGACCCAGTACTTC.

The chain combines TRBV13 with TRBJ2-3, with 8 bases matching TRBD2. The V gene's germline CDR1 is PRHDT and CDR2 FYEKMQ (reference sequence). The CDR3 has 16 amino acids. The junction had 15 bases not matched to a gene; V was cut back by 7 bases and J by 6 bases. The CDR3 region is CASTPAASGLVDTQYF. CDR3 nucleotide sequence: TGTGCCAGCACCCCGGCGGCTAGCGGGTTGGTGGATACGCAGTATTTT.

The chain is built from TRBV9 and TRBJ2-3; the D is unclear. CDR3 length: 14 amino acids. The V gene's germline CDR1 is SGDLS and CDR2 YYNGEE. V was pared by 4 bases and J by 0 bases, with 9 bases between. As DNA, the CDR3 is TGTGCCAGCAGCACACATGCTAGCACAGATACGCAGTATTTT. Protein: CASSTHASTDTQYF.